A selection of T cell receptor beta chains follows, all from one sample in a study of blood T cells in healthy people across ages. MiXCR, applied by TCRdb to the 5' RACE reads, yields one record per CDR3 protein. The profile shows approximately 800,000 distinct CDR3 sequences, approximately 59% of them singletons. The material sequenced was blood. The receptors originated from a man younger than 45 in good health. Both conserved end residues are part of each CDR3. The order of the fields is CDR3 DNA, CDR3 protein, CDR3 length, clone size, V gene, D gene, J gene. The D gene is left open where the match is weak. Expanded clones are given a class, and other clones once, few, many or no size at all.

TGTGCCAGCAGTGAAATGGACAGGGAGGCGACAGATACGCAGTATTTT	CASSEMDREATDTQYF	16	.	TRBV4-2	TRBD1	TRBJ2-3
TGTGCCTGGAGTGAGGGAGGCCTCTACGAGCAGTACTTC	CAWSEGGLYEQYF	13	few	TRBV30	.	TRBJ2-7
TGTGCCAGCAGTTCCAAGACAGGGCGCCCCTATAATTCACCCCTCCACTTT	CASSSKTGRPYNSPLHF	17	few	TRBV28	TRBD1	TRBJ1-6
TGTGCCATCAGTGACGGGACAGGGGTTGATGAGCAGTTCTTC	CAISDGTGVDEQFF	14	.	TRBV10-3	TRBD1	TRBJ2-1
TGTGCCAGCAGTGGACTGACTAGCACAGATACGCAGTATTTT	CASSGLTSTDTQYF	14	.	TRBV9	.	TRBJ2-3
TGTGCCAGCAGCTTAATACGGGGGGTCTACAATGAGCAGTTCTTC	CASSLIRGVYNEQFF	15	few	TRBV7-2	TRBD2	TRBJ2-1
TGTGCCAGCGGTTACTCGGGGGGGGTCAATGAGCAGTTCTTC	CASGYSGGVNEQFF	14	once	TRBV6-2/TRBV6-3	TRBD2	TRBJ2-1
TGTGCCAGCGGGAGGGACAGGGTTGTATCTGAGCAGTTCTTC	CASGRDRVVSEQFF	14	.	TRBV6-1	TRBD1	TRBJ2-1
TGTGCCAGCTCTCCCAGCGGGGGGTACTATGGCTACACCTTC	CASSPSGGYYGYTF	14	.	TRBV25-1	.	TRBJ1-2
TGTGCCAGCAGTTCCATGAACAGGGGCTTAGGCGAGCAGTACTTC	CASSSMNRGLGEQYF	15	few	TRBV6-2/TRBV6-3	TRBD1	TRBJ2-7
TGCAGTGCTAGTGCGGCGGGCAACTATGGCTACACCTTC	CSASAAGNYGYTF	13	.	TRBV20-1	.	TRBJ1-2
TGTGCCAGCAGCCATCACAGGGCAGGGTCCTACGAGCAGTACTTC	CASSHHRAGSYEQYF	15	few	TRBV7-9	.	TRBJ2-7
TGTGCCACCGGGGCCCGGGACACCTCCTACGAGCAGTACTTC	CATGARDTSYEQYF	14	.	TRBV7-8	.	TRBJ2-7
TGTGCCAGCAGTCAGAACAGGGGGGAAGTGACAGATACGCAGTATTTT	CASSQNRGEVTDTQYF	16	.	TRBV9	TRBD1	TRBJ2-3
TGTGCCTCGAACCCTGCCCAGAGCTCCTACAATGAGCAGTTCTTC	CASNPAQSSYNEQFF	15	few	TRBV10-3	.	TRBJ2-1
TGTGCCAGCAGCATAATCCTCTCGACAGGGGGGGACGAGCAGTACTTC	CASSIILSTGGDEQYF	16	.	TRBV6-2/TRBV6-3	TRBD1	TRBJ2-7
TGTGCCACCAGCGCTCGGACTATTGAAGAGACCCAGTACTTC	CATSARTIEETQYF	14	.	TRBV15	.	TRBJ2-5
TGTGCCAGCAGCGTAGATGTCACAGGGGGGGTAGGTACGCAGTATTTT	CASSVDVTGGVGTQYF	16	.	TRBV9	.	TRBJ2-3
TGCAGCGGTATTGACAGTTCCTTTGGCTACACCTTC	CSGIDSSFGYTF	12	.	TRBV29-1	.	TRBJ1-2
TGTGCCTGGAGTACGGGACTCCAAGAGACCCAGTACTTC	CAWSTGLQETQYF	13	.	TRBV30	.	TRBJ2-5
TGTGCCATCAGGACAGGTCAACTGGGCTACACCTTC	CAIRTGQLGYTF	12	.	TRBV10-3	.	TRBJ1-2
TGTGCCAGCAGTTTACGGGGACTCAGAATCACTGAAGCTTTCTTT	CASSLRGLRITEAFF	15	.	TRBV28	.	TRBJ1-1
TGTGCTAACGGCCGGCTAGCCTACGAGCAGTACTTC	CANGRLAYEQYF	12	.	TRBV10-3	.	TRBJ2-7
TGTGCCAGCAGCCCCGGCCCTAACTATGGCTACACCTTC	CASSPGPNYGYTF	13	many	TRBV7-2	.	TRBJ1-2
TGCAGTGCTAGAGAGGTAGCGGGGGGCTACGAGCAGTACTTC	CSAREVAGGYEQYF	14	.	TRBV20-1	TRBD2	TRBJ2-7
TGTGCCAGCATGGGGGGAACGAACACCGGGGAGCTGTTTTTT	CASMGGTNTGELFF	14	.	TRBV2	.	TRBJ2-2
TGTGCCAGCAGCCAAGTGGGCAGCCTAAATTCACCCCTCCACTTT	CASSQVGSLNSPLHF	15	few	TRBV3-1	.	TRBJ1-6
TGTGCCAGCAGAATAGGTAATGAGCAGTTCTTC	CASRIGNEQFF	11	.	TRBV6-2/TRBV6-3	.	TRBJ2-1
TGTGCCAGCAGCCCCAACAGGCAGGTCGAGCAGTACTTC	CASSPNRQVEQYF	13	.	TRBV7-2	.	TRBJ2-7
TGTGCCAGCAGCTTCTACGGACAGGGGAAACACGAGCAGTACTTC	CASSFYGQGKHEQYF	15	.	TRBV5-6	TRBD1	TRBJ2-7
TGTGCCAGCAGCGTGAGGGTAGCGGGGGCCCTCTACAATGAGCAGTTCTTC	CASSVRVAGALYNEQFF	17	.	TRBV9	TRBD2	TRBJ2-1
TGTGCCAGCAGCCATACTAACAGGGGCGATCAGCCCCAGCATTTT	CASSHTNRGDQPQHF	15	.	TRBV4-2	TRBD1	TRBJ1-5
TGTGCCAGCAGTGACTCGGACAGGCGCTACGAGCAGTACTTC	CASSDSDRRYEQYF	14	.	TRBV6-5	TRBD1	TRBJ2-7
TGTGCCAGCAGTGGCAGGGCTAGCAATCAGCCCCAGCATTTT	CASSGRASNQPQHF	14	.	TRBV6-2/TRBV6-3	.	TRBJ1-5
TGTGCCAGCAGCTTAGTGGAAAGTTCTTGGTTCTATGGCTACACCTTC	CASSLVESSWFYGYTF	16	few	TRBV7-2	.	TRBJ1-2
TGCAGCGTTGTAGCGAGTGAGACCCAGTACTTC	CSVVASETQYF	11	.	TRBV29-1	.	TRBJ2-5
TGTGCCAGCAGTTACGACGGGGCAGTCACAGATACGCAGTATTTT	CASSYDGAVTDTQYF	15	few	TRBV6-2/TRBV6-3	.	TRBJ2-3
TGTGCCAGCAGCTTTTCTGGCAGGAGCGCCTACGAGCAGTACTTC	CASSFSGRSAYEQYF	15	.	TRBV7-9	.	TRBJ2-7